The next 28 T cell receptor beta chains were all read from a single sample in a study of T cell responses to AZD1222 COVID-19 vaccine. Profiled with immunoSEQ multiplex PCR; TCRdb holds only in-frame clones, not every one. The sample includes 90,000 to 120,000 clones, around 93% of them seen just once. This specimen consisted of peripheral blood, obtained 28 days after the second AZD1222 dose. Receptor source: an adult who received the AZD1222 COVID-19 vaccine.

This chain uses TRBV5-6 with TRBJ1-1; D gene uncertain. The ends were cut back, 2 bases at V and 4 bases at J, with 3 bases in the middle. Per the germline V gene, CDR1 is SGHDT and CDR2 is YYEEEE. CDR3 length: 11 amino acids. CDR3 protein: CASSLGTEAFF. In DNA, the CDR3 is TGTGCCAGCAGCTTAGGCACTGAAGCTTTCTTT.

This chain joins TRBV2 and TRBJ2-6, with a tentative D call TRBD1 (5 bases). The germline V gene has CDR1 SNHLY and CDR2 FYNNEI. The CDR3 is 15 residues long. V gave up 5 bases and J gave up 1 base, with 9 bases separating them. The CDR3 loop reads CASSSYRSGANVLTF. CDR3 DNA sequence: TGTGCCAGCAGTTCCTACAGGTCTGGGGCCAACGTCCTGACTTTC.

The CDR3: CSVDGRAGETQYF. CDR3 nucleotides: TGCAGCGTTGACGGCAGGGCGGGGGAGACCCAGTACTTC. The V call is TRBV29-1, the J call TRBJ2-5; D possibly corresponds to TRBD2 (6 bases). Between the trimmed V and J ends, which lost 3 bases and 5 bases, there was a span of 13 bases. The CDR3 spans 13 residues. CDR1 and CDR2 from the germline V gene are SQVTM and ANQGSEA.

This sequence joins TRBV27 and TRBJ2-3; TRBD2 matches at 9 bases. V lost 2 bases, J lost 0 bases, and 3 bases stayed unmatched. This CDR3 has 16 residues. The germline V gene has CDR1 MNHEY and CDR2 SMNVEV (reference sequence). This CDR3 reads CASSLQRGASTDTQYF. CDR3 DNA: TGTGCCAGCAGTTTACAGCGGGGGGCCAGCACAGATACGCAGTATTTT.

The rearrangement uses TRBV12-3 or TRBV12-4 and TRBJ1-1; D is possibly TRBD1 (6 bases). CDR3 length: 13 amino acids. V lost 8 bases and J lost 5, with 15 bases in between. CDR3 in amino acids: CASVGGGGTEAFF. In nucleotides, the CDR3 is TGTGCCAGCGTCGGAGGGGGTGGGACTGAAGCTTTCTTT.

V gene TRBV7-3 combines with J gene TRBJ2-2, with D unresolved. The CDR3 covers 15 residues. The ends were cut back, 3 bases at V and 4 bases at J, with 12 bases in the middle. Germline CDR1 and CDR2: SGHTA and FQGTGA. CDR3 bases: TGTGCCAGCAGCTTCGCCGGTTTCGGCACCGGGGAGCTGTTTTTT. Its protein is CASSFAGFGTGELFF.

The chain carries TRBV3-1 (or the pseudogene TRBV3-2) and TRBJ1-3; 11 nucleotides match TRBD1. V lost 4 bases to trimming and J lost 1 base; unmatched junction nucleotides: 3. This CDR3 has 16 amino acids. Germline V gene sequence: CDR1 LGHDT, CDR2 YNNKEL (reference sequence). The CDR3 DNA follows: TGTGCCAGCAGCCTCGGGACAGGGGGATCTGGAAACACCATATATTTT. It encodes CASSLGTGGSGNTIYF.

V is TRBV18 and J is TRBJ2-1; 7 nucleotides agree with TRBD2. V lost 1 base to trimming and J lost 4 bases; unmatched junction nucleotides: 4. The germline gives CDR1 KGHSH, CDR2 LQKENI. The CDR3 spans 15 residues. CDR3 bases: TGTGCCAGCTCACCACTCGCGGGGGAGTACAATGAGCAGTTCTTC. Protein sequence: CASSPLAGEYNEQFF.

As DNA, the CDR3 is TGCAGCGCCCCGGGCCTGGGAGACACTGAAGCTTTCTTT. This encodes CSAPGLGDTEAFF. This rearrangement joins TRBV29-1 to TRBJ1-1; D is unclear. The CDR3 spans 13 residues. Trimming removed 7 bases at V and 3 bases at J, with 15 bases between. The germline V gene has CDR1 SQVTM and CDR2 ANQGSEA.

V gene TRBV5-1 combines with J gene TRBJ1-2; perhaps TRBD1 as D (6 bases). The CDR3 length is 14 residues. With 4 bases removed from V and 8 bases from J, the gap between germline ends came to 18 bases. Germline assignment: CDR1 SGHRS and CDR2 YFSETQ. The CDR3 sequence is CASSLNRGLKGYTF. CDR3 nucleotides: TGCGCCAGCAGCCTTAATAGGGGGTTGAAAGGCTACACCTTC.

The chain employs TRBV19 and TRBJ1-1; 7 positions match TRBD1. This CDR3 has 15 amino acids. J was trimmed by 5 bases and V by 5 bases; bases with no gene match: 11. Germline values: CDR1 LNHDA, CDR2 SQIVND (reference sequence). CDR3 DNA sequence: TGTGCCAGTAGTCCCGATACAGGGGTTGGGACTGAAGCTTTCTTT. Protein sequence: CASSPDTGVGTEAFF.

Only a few counts were recorded for this clone. This chain links TRBV11-2 with TRBJ1-1; D is possibly TRBD1 (5 bases). V was shortened by 5 bases and J by 0 bases, with 13 bases between the two germline ends. The CDR3 runs 15 residues. Germline assignment: CDR1 SGHAT and CDR2 FQNNGV. The CDR3 loop reads CASSPLGGMNTEAFF. The CDR3 DNA reads TGTGCCAGCAGCCCGTTGGGGGGGATGAACACTGAAGCTTTCTTT.

The sample holds one count of this clone. The chain uses TRBV21-1 and TRBJ1-5. TRBV21-1 is listed as a pseudogene. This CDR3 has 16 amino acids. The CDR3 nucleotides read TGTGCCAGCTCACCCGGCGGGGAAATAGGCAATCAGCCCCAGCATTTT. Its translation: CASSPGGEIGNQPQHF.

This chain uses TRBV5-1 with TRBJ1-1; D not resolved. Germline CDR1 is SGHRS and CDR2 is YFSETQ. The CDR3 consists of 13 residues. V was clipped by 3 bases and J by 1 base, with 7 bases between them. The CDR3: CASSYGGNTEAFF. In DNA, the CDR3 is TGCGCCAGCAGCTACGGAGGGAACACTGAAGCTTTCTTT.

The gene calls are TRBV4-3 and TRBJ2-1; D is perhaps TRBD2 (5 bases). Deletions cut 4 bases from V and 0 bases from J, with 16 bases between. This CDR3 is 17 amino acids long. The germline gives CDR1 LGHNA, CDR2 YSLEER. CDR3 amino acids: CASSPFVPTSSYNEQFF. CDR3 DNA: TGCGCCAGCAGCCCTTTCGTGCCTACTAGCTCCTACAATGAGCAGTTCTTC.

The V call is TRBV9, the J call TRBJ1-2; D gene unclear. Germline-derived CDR1 and CDR2 are SGDLS and YYNGEE. Trimming took off 1 base at V and 4 bases at J, with 11 bases between the two ends. The CDR3 runs 14 residues. The chain's CDR3 is CASSVRVSGYGYTF. The CDR3 DNA reads TGTGCCAGCAGCGTAAGGGTGTCAGGCTATGGCTACACCTTC.

V gene TRBV7-9 combines with J gene TRBJ2-1, with TRBD1 matching over 10 bases. This CDR3 has 15 residues. CDR1 is SEHNR and CDR2 is FQNEAQ in the germline V gene (reference sequence). Losses at the gene ends were 5 bases for V and 4 bases for J; bases not matched to a gene: 5. For the CDR3, the DNA is TGTGCCAGCAGCACCCGGGACAGGGGATACAATGAGCAGTTCTTC. Translated, it gives CASSTRDRGYNEQFF.

The chain employs TRBV10-3 and TRBJ1-5; D uncertain. The germline V and J ends were trimmed by 4 bases and 4 bases, with 11 bases remaining between them. CDR1 ENHRY and CDR2 SYGVKD come from the germline V gene. This CDR3 is 14 amino acids long. The CDR3 sequence: CAISVDLLNQPQHF. CDR3 bases: TGTGCCATCAGTGTGGATCTACTAAATCAGCCCCAGCATTTT.

The J gene is TRBJ2-7, the V gene TRBV9, with a tentative D call TRBD2 (5 bases). The CDR3 sequence is 14 residues long. V was cut by 4 bases and J by 3 bases, with 14 bases left in between. The V gene's germline CDR1 is SGDLS and CDR2 YYNGEE. CDR3 sequence (DNA): TGTGCCAGCAGCAGGGCGGACGGACTCTACGAGCAGTACTTC. This translates into CASSRADGLYEQYF.

The rearrangement joins TRBV5-4 to TRBJ2-2, with TRBD1 matching 11 bases. Losses at the gene ends were 0 bases for V and 8 bases for J; bases not matched to a gene: 9. Germline V lookup: CDR1 SGHNT, CDR2 YYREEE (reference sequence). There are 17 residues in the CDR3. The CDR3 here is CASSLAGRDRGRGELFF. CDR3 DNA: TGTGCCAGCAGCTTGGCAGGCCGGGACAGGGGGAGAGGGGAGCTGTTTTTT.

The rearrangement joins TRBV2 to TRBJ1-5, with TRBD1 as a possible D gene (6 bases). Trimming stripped 6 bases from V and 5 bases from J, with 8 bases between. This CDR3 has 12 amino acids. Germline V gives CDR1 SNHLY, CDR2 FYNNEI. CDR3 protein: CASSPGDQPQHF. CDR3 nucleotide sequence: TGTGCCAGCAGCCCAGGGGATCAGCCCCAGCATTTT.

This sequence joins TRBV29-1 and TRBJ2-1; TRBD2 matches 9 bases. With V trimmed by 3 bases and J by 1 base, 1 base remained unmatched. Germline V gives CDR1 SQVTM, CDR2 ANQGSEA. This CDR3 has 14 residues. CDR3 DNA sequence: TGCAGCGTTGACAGCGGGAGGTCCTACAATGAGCAGTTCTTC. This translates into CSVDSGRSYNEQFF.

The gene calls are TRBV25-1 and TRBJ2-1; 8 nucleotides align to TRBD2. The CDR3 has 14 residues. Germline V gives CDR1 MGHDK, CDR2 SYGVNS. The V gene end was trimmed by 6 bases and the J gene end by 9 bases; junction bases not matched to a gene: 10. CDR3 sequence: CASSTAGGAVEQFF. For the CDR3, the DNA is TGTGCCAGCAGCACCGCCGGGGGGGCAGTTGAGCAGTTCTTC.

CDR3 amino acids: CASSRHYEQYF. In DNA form, the CDR3 reads TGTGCCAGCAGCCGCCACTACGAGCAGTACTTC. This sequence joins TRBV14 and TRBJ2-7; D is undetermined. The ends were cut back, 4 bases at V and 3 bases at J, with 4 bases in the middle. Germline CDR1 is SGHDN and CDR2 is FVKESK. The CDR3 totals 11 residues.

This sequence joins TRBV19 and TRBJ1-6; 7 bases fit TRBD1. Germline V gene lookup returns CDR1 LNHDA and CDR2 SQIVND (reference sequence). The J segment lost 7 bases and the V segment lost 6 bases, leaving 9 bases of the junction unmatched. The CDR3 extends over 15 amino acids. The CDR3 is CASRPNGQANSPLHF. In DNA form, the CDR3 reads TGTGCCAGTAGGCCGAATGGACAGGCGAATTCACCCCTCCACTTT.

To note about this clone: Distinct nucleotide sequences in the sample also encode this CDR3. The chain recombines TRBV7-3 with TRBJ2-7; 8 bases map to TRBD1. J lost 3 bases, V lost 5 bases, and 3 bases had no gene match. This CDR3 is 13 amino acids long. Per germline, CDR1 SGHTA and CDR2 FQGTGA. CDR3 coding DNA: TGTGCCAGCAGCCCAGGACAGGGCTACGAGCAGTACTTC. Protein product: CASSPGQGYEQYF.

The V and J genes are TRBV14 and TRBJ1-2, with a weak D call TRBD1 (5 bases). V lost 0 bases, J lost 5 bases, and 13 bases lay in between. Germline V gene data show CDR1 as SGHDN and CDR2 as FVKESK. The CDR3 loop spans 15 amino acids. The DNA of the CDR3 is TGTGCCAGCAGCCAAGATCTAGGACAACCTTATGGCTACACCTTC. This codes for CASSQDLGQPYGYTF.

The V gene is TRBV16, the J gene TRBJ1-5; no clear D. This CDR3 is built from 16 residues. Germline V gene sequence: CDR1 KGHSY, CDR2 FQNENV. V was shortened by 0 bases and J by 0 bases, with 9 bases between the two germline ends. For the CDR3, the DNA is TGTGCCAGCAGCCAATCGGGTTGGGATAGCAATCAGCCCCAGCATTTT. This encodes CASSQSGWDSNQPQHF.